The count of the clone carrying this T cell receptor beta chain is one. The antigen is unknown. Germline V gives CDR1 SGHTA, CDR2 FQGNSA. The V end was cut by 4 bases, the J end by 3 bases, with 13 bases between. This CDR3 comprises 14 residues. The assay was immunoSEQ multiplex PCR, and TCRdb's table has in-frame clones only and misses some. Here the sample spans fewer than 200,000 clones, about nine tenths being singletons. This sample is drawn from a study of T cell responses to AZD1222 COVID-19 vaccine. The study, taken as a whole, reports: Mapped onto spike, vaccine-associated CD4 TCRs spanned it and were dominant at 160-218 and 743-854. Repertoire sampling was restricted to post-peak T cell response timepoints. Spike-specific TCR breadth and depth both grew after two AZD1222 doses. Baseline seropositivity occurred in only a handful of AZD1222 recipients.

This sequence joins TRBV7-2 and TRBJ2-7; D is tentatively TRBD1 or TRBD2 (5 bases each). The sequencing here drew on peripheral blood, taken 28 days after the second dose of the MenACWY control vaccine. This clonotype originated in an adult who received the MenACWY meningococcal vaccine as a control. The CDR3 DNA reads TGTGCCAGCAGCTCCAGGGACGGAGGCTACGAGCAGTACTTC. Its translation is CASSSRDGGYEQYF.